This T cell receptor beta chain was profiled in a study of T cell responses to AZD1222 COVID-19 vaccine. The table came from immunoSEQ multiplex PCR; TCRdb's copy has only in-frame clones and leaves some out. Of 130,000 to 150,000 clones listed, about nine tenths are singletons. Trimming stripped 5 bases from V and 0 bases from J, with 12 bases between. This CDR3 is 15 amino acids long. From germline, CDR1 is SEHNR and CDR2 FQNEAQ (reference sequence). The receptor comes from an adult in good health. The V gene is TRBV7-9, the J gene TRBJ2-3; D is possibly TRBD1 (5 bases). This specimen was peripheral blood, taken on day 0 of MenACWY control vaccination. The DNA of the CDR3 is TGTGCCAGCAGCCCCAGGGTTACTAGCACAGATACGCAGTATTTT. It codes for CASSPRVTSTDTQYF.